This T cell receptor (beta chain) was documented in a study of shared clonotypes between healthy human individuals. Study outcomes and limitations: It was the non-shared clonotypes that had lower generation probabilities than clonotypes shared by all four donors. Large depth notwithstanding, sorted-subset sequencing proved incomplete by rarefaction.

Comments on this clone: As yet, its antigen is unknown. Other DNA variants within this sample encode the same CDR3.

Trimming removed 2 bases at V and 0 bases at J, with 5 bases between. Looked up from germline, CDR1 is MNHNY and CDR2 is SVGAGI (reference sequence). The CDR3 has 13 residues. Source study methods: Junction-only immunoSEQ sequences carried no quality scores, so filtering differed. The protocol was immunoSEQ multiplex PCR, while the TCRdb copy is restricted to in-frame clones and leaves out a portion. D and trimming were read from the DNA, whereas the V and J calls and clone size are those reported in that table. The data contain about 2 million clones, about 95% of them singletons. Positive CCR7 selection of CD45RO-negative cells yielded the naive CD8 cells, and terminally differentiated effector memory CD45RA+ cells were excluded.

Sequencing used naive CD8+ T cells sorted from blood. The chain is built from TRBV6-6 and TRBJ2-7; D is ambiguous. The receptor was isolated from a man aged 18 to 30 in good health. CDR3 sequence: CASSYQSSYEQYF. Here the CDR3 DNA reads TGTGCCAGCAGTTACCAAAGCTCCTACGAGCAGTACTTC.